Listed below are T cell receptor beta chains from one sample, sequenced in a study of T cells in localized non-small cell lung cancer. TCRdb's table, derived via immunoSEQ multiplex PCR, lists solely in-frame clones and lacks some. The data contain some 30,000 clones, 90% to 95% of them seen just once; the ten biggest clones take up approximately 5.3%. The sample consisted of PBMCs, taken before any cancer treatment. The receptors here all came from a man aged 35-69 years with stage II lung adenocarcinoma. The CDR3 runs from the conserved cysteine through the conserved F or W. The D gene is left open where the match is weak. Some rows mark clone size as missing; the rest say once, few, many or name a class of expanded clone.

j_call d_call v_call clone_size cdr3_nt cdr3_aa
TRBJ1-1 . TRBV5-4 . TGTGCCAGCAGCTTGGTGGGGGCCCCGGGAGCTTTCTTT CASSLVGAPGAFF
TRBJ2-7 . TRBV6-6 once TGTGCCAGCAGTAACACCGGGATCCAGAGGGAGCAGTACTTC CASSNTGIQREQYF
TRBJ2-7 . TRBV2 . TGTGCCAGCAGATTTTCCAACAGGGTCGATACCTCCTACGAGCAGTACTTC CASRFSNRVDTSYEQYF
TRBJ2-1 . TRBV30 . TGTGCCTGGAGTCCGATTGGGGGCCGGAGATACAATGAGCAGTTCTTC CAWSPIGGRRYNEQFF
TRBJ1-2 . TRBV18 . TGTGCCAGCTCACCACCGTCGGCTAACTATGGCTACACCTTC CASSPPSANYGYTF
TRBJ2-1 . TRBV30 . TGTGCCTGGAGTGGGGGGCTGAATGAGCAGTTCTTC CAWSGGLNEQFF
TRBJ2-1 TRBD2 TRBV6-6 . TGTGCCAGCACCTTCTACGGGAGGGAAAATGAGCAGTTCTTC CASTFYGRENEQFF
TRBJ1-1 . TRBV27 once TGTGCCAGCAGTTTATGGGACTCCACTGAAGCTTTCTTT CASSLWDSTEAFF
TRBJ1-1 TRBD1 TRBV18 . TGTGCCAGCTCGCAATCAGGGGGCCTGAATGAAGCTTTCTTT CASSQSGGLNEAFF
TRBJ1-3 . TRBV7-8 . TGTGCCAGCAGCTTTAAGAACACCATATATTTT CASSFKNTIYF
TRBJ1-2 TRBD1 TRBV5-4 . TGTGCCAGCAGCTTGGAGGGACAGGGGGCTAGGGGAAGTGGCTACACCTTC CASSLEGQGARGSGYTF
TRBJ2-1 TRBD2 TRBV6-4 . TGTGCCAGGGCAAGGAGACTCCTGGGGACTAGCGAGTTCTTC CARARRLLGTSEFF
TRBJ2-1 . TRBV7-8 once TGTGCCAGCAGCTTAGTTACGGGGGTCAATGAGCAGTTCTTC CASSLVTGVNEQFF
TRBJ1-1 . TRBV28 . TGTGCCAGCAGTCCTAGTGGGGGGCAGAACACTGAAGCTTTCTTT CASSPSGGQNTEAFF
TRBJ1-5 . TRBV28 . TGTGCCCTCGGGAATCAGCCCCAGCATTTT CALGNQPQHF
TRBJ1-2 . TRBV5-4 once TGTGCCAGCAGCCAGGGTGGAGATGCCGCCAACTATGGCTACACCTTC CASSQGGDAANYGYTF
TRBJ1-1 . TRBV29-1 once TGCAGCGTTGAGAGGCAGCCATCGAAGATGAACACTGAAGCTTTCTTT CSVERQPSKMNTEAFF
TRBJ2-1 . TRBV10-1 . TGCGCCAGCAGTGAAAGGACTATGGCCTGGGGTGAGCAGTTCTTC CASSERTMAWGEQFF
TRBJ1-5 . TRBV15 . TGTGCCACCAGCAGAGACCGGCAGCCCCAGCATTTT CATSRDRQPQHF
TRBJ1-2 . TRBV6-1 . TGTGCCAGCAGTGAAAGAGGCCAAACCCCAAGGGGTGGCTACACCTTC CASSERGQTPRGGYTF
TRBJ2-2 TRBD1 TRBV5-4 . TGTGCCAGCAGCTTGGGGACAGGCGCCGGGGAGCTGTTTTTT CASSLGTGAGELFF
TRBJ1-6 . TRBV5-1 . TGCGCCAGCGGCCGGGACACCAATAATTCACCCCTCCACTTT CASGRDTNNSPLHF
TRBJ1-1 . TRBV6-6 . TGTGCCAGCAGTTACCGCCCTGAACTGAACACTGAAGCTTTCTTT CASSYRPELNTEAFF
TRBJ2-1 TRBD2 TRBV5-4 . TGTGCCAGCAGCCCGGGGCTAGCGGGTCGAAGTAGCTCCTACAATGAGCAGTTCTTC CASSPGLAGRSSSYNEQFF
TRBJ1-1 . TRBV6-6 . TGTGCCAGCAGCAGCAGGGTTGGTGAAGCTTTCTTT CASSSRVGEAFF
TRBJ2-1 TRBD2 TRBV5-6 . TGTGCCAGCAGCTGGGGACTAGCGGGAGACAATGAGCAGTTCTTC CASSWGLAGDNEQFF
TRBJ2-3 . TRBV11-3 . TGTGCCAGCAGCTTTAGGACAATACTCACAGATACGCAGTATTTT CASSFRTILTDTQYF
TRBJ1-2 . TRBV11-2 . TGTGCCAGCATCACAGCTGGTAGAGGCCGGTTCTATGGCTACACCTTC CASITAGRGRFYGYTF
TRBJ2-5 . TRBV20-1 . TGCAGTGCCCGCTCGGGAGAGACCCAGTACTTC CSARSGETQYF
TRBJ1-5 . TRBV6-5 . TGTGCCAGCAGTTATAACGGGGCGGCCCAGCATTTT CASSYNGAAQHF